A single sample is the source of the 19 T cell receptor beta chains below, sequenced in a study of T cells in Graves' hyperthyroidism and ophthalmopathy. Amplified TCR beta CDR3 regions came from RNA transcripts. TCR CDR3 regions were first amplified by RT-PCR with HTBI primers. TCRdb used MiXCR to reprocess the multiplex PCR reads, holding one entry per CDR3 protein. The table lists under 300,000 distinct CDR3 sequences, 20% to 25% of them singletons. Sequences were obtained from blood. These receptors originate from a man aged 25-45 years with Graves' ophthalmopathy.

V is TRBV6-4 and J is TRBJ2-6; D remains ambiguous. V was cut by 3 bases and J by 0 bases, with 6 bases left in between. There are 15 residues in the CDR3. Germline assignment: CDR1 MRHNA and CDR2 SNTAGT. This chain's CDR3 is CASSDAHSGANVLTF. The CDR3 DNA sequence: TGTGCCAGCAGTGATGCCCACTCTGGGGCCAACGTCCTGACTTTC.

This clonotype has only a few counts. CDR3 DNA: TGTGCCAGTAGTATTAGGGCTAGCGCGAGCTCCTACGAGCAGTACTTC. Its protein is CASSIRASASSYEQYF. The chain carries TRBV19 and TRBJ2-7; D possibly corresponds to TRBD2 (6 bases). This CDR3 has 16 amino acids. CDR1 is LNHDA and CDR2 is SQIVND in the germline V gene (reference sequence). With 3 bases removed from V and 0 bases from J, the gap between germline ends came to 15 bases.

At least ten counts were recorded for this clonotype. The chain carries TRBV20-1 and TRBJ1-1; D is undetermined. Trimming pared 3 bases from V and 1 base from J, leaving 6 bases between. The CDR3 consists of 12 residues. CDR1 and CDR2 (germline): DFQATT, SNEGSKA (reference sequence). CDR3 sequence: CSASAGNTEAFF. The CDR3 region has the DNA TGCAGTGCTAGTGCAGGGAACACTGAAGCTTTCTTT.

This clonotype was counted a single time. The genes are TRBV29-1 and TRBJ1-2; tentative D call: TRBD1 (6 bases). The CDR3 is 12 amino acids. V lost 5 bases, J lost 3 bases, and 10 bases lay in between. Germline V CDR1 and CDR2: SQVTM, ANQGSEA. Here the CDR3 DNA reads TGCAGCGTTCCGAGGACAGACTATGGCTACACCTTC. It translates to CSVPRTDYGYTF.

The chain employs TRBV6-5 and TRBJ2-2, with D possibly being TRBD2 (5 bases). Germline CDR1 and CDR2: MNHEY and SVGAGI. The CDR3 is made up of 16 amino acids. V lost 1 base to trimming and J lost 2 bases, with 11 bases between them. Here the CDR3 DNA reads TGTGCCAGCAGTTACTTGGGCCGGACTAACACCGGGGAGCTGTTTTTT. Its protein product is CASSYLGRTNTGELFF.

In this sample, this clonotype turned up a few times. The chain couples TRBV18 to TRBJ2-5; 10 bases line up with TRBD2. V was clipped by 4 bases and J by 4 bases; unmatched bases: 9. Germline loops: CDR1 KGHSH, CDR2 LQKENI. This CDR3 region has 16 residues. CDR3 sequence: CASSRTLAGRVETQYF. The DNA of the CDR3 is TGTGCCAGCTCACGTACACTAGCGGGGAGAGTAGAGACCCAGTACTTC.

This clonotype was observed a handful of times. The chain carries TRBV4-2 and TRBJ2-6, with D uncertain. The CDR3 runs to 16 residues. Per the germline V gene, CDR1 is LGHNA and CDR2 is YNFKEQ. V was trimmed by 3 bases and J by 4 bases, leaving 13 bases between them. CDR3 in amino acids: CASSHDPARGANVLTF. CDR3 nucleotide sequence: TGTGCCAGCAGCCATGATCCCGCCAGGGGGGCCAACGTCCTGACTTTC.

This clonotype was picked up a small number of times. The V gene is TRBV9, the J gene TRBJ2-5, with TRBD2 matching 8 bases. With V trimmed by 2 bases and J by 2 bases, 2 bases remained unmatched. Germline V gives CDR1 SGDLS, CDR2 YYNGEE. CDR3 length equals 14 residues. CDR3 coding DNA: TGTGCCAGCAGCGTTTCGGGAGGGCAAGAGACCCAGTACTTC. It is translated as CASSVSGGQETQYF.

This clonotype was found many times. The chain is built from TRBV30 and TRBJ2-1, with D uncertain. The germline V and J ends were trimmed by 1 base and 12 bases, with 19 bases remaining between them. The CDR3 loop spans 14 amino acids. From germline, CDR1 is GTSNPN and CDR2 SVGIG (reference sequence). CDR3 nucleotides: TGTGCCTGGAGTGGGCGGCCACGCCTTTATCTGCAGTTCTTC. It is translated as CAWSGRPRLYLQFF.

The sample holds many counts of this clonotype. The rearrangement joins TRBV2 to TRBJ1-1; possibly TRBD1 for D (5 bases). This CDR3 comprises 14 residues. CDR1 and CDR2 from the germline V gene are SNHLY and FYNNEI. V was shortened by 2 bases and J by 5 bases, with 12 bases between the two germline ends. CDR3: CASSELGERTEAFF. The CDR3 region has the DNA TGTGCCAGCAGTGAATTGGGGGAAAGGACTGAAGCTTTCTTT.

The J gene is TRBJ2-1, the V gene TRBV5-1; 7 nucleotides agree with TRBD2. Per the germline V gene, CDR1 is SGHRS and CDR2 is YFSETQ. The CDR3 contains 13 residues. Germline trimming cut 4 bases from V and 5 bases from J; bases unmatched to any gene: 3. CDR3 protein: CASSPGTNNEQFF. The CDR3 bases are TGCGCCAGCAGCCCCGGGACTAACAATGAGCAGTTCTTC. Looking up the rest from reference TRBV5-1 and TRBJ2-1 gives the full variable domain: KAGVTQTPRYLIKTRGQQVTLSCSPISGHRSVSWYQQTPGQGLQFLFEYFSETQRNKGNFPGRFSGRQFSNSRSEMNVSTLELGDSALYLCASSPGTNNEQFFGPGTRLTVL.

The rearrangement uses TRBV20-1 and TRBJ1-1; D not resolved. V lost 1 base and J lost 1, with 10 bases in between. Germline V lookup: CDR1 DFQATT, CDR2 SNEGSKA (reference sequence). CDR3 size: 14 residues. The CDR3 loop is CSARADHRNTEAFF. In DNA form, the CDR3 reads TGCAGTGCTAGAGCCGACCACCGGAACACTGAAGCTTTCTTT.

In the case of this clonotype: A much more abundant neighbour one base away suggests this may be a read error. The CDR3 here is CASSWYTEAFF. CDR3 sequence (DNA): TGTGCCAGCAGCTGGTACACTGAAGCTTTCTTT. V gene TRBV13 combines with J gene TRBJ1-1, with D unresolved. The CDR3 is 11 amino acids. Trimming cost V 4 bases and J 3 bases, with 3 bases left between them. Germline V gene data show CDR1 as PRHDT and CDR2 as FYEKMQ (reference sequence).

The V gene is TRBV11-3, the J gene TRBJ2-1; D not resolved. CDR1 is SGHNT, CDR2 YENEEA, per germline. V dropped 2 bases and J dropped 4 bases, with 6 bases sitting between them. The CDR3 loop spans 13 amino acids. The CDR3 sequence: CASSLMGYNEQFF. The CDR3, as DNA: TGTGCCAGCAGCTTAATGGGATACAATGAGCAGTTCTTC.

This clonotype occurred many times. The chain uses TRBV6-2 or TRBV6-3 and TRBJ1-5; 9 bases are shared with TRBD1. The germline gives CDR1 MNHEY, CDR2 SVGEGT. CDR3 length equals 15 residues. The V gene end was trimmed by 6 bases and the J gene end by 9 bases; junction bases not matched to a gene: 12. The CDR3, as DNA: TGTGCCAGCAGACGCGGGACAGGGAGATTCTTGCCCCAGCATTTT. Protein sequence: CASRRGTGRFLPQHF.

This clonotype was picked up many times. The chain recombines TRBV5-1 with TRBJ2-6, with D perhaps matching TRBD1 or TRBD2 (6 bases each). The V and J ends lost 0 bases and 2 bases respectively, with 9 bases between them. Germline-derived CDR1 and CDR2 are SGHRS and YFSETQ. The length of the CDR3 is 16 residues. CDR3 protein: CASSLAGGAGANVLTF. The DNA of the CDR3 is TGCGCCAGCAGCTTGGCCGGGGGCGCTGGGGCCAACGTCCTGACTTTC.

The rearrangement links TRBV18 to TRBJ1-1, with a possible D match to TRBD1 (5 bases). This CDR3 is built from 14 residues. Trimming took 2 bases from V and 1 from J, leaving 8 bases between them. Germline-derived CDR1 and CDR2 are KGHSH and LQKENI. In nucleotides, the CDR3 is TGTGCCAGCTCACCATCTACAGGGAACACTGAAGCTTTCTTT. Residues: CASSPSTGNTEAFF.

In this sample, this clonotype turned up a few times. The CDR3 reads CASSKPGLTTYEQYF. DNA of the CDR3: TGTGCCAGCAGTAAACCGGGACTTACTACCTACGAGCAGTACTTC. V is TRBV28 and J is TRBJ2-7; TRBD2 is a possible D gene (6 bases). The CDR3 length is 15 residues. Per the germline V gene, CDR1 is MDHEN and CDR2 is SYDVKM. V lost 5 bases and J 2 bases, leaving 16 bases between the germline ends. The whole variable domain, remainder taken from reference TRBV28 and TRBJ2-7, is DVKVTQSSRYLVKRTGEKVFLECVQDMDHENMFWYRQDPGLGLRLIYFSYDVKMKEKGDIPEGYSVSREKKERFSLILESASTNQTSMYLCASSKPGLTTYEQYFGPGTRLTVT.

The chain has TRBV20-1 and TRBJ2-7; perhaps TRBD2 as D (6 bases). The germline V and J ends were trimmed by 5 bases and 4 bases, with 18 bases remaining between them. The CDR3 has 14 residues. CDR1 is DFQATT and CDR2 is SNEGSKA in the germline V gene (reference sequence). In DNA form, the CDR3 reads TGCAGTGCTCACTCCTACGCGGGGCTGTACGAGCAGTACTTC. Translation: CSAHSYAGLYEQYF.